A selection of T cell receptor beta chains follows, all from one sample in a study of T cell responses to AZD1222 COVID-19 vaccine. Method: immunoSEQ multiplex PCR; TCRdb's copy keeps in-frame clones and lacks some. Among tens of thousands of clones listed, 83% were seen once. The sample was peripheral blood, taken 28 days after the second AZD1222 dose. The receptors come from an adult who received the AZD1222 COVID-19 vaccine. CDR3s include the opening cysteine and the closing phenylalanine or tryptophan. D genes are given only for firm matches. The size entry is marked missing in some rows and otherwise reads once, few, many or a size class.

cdr3_length	v_call	d_call	j_call	clone_size	cdr3_aa	cdr3_nt
14	TRBV5-1	.	TRBJ1-5	.	CASSLVGGGQPQHF	TGCGCCAGCAGCTTGGTGGGAGGGGGTCAGCCCCAGCATTTT
14	TRBV6-1	.	TRBJ1-4	.	CASSERGKGEKLFF	TGTGCCAGCAGTGAAAGGGGGAAGGGTGAAAAACTGTTTTTT
16	TRBV7-9	.	TRBJ2-3	.	CASSPWGGRSTDTQYF	TGTGCCAGCAGCCCCTGGGGGGGGCGAAGCACAGATACGCAGTATTTT
17	TRBV6-2/TRBV6-3	TRBD1	TRBJ2-6	.	CASSSLRRGPGANVLTF	TGTGCCAGCAGTTCACTAAGAAGGGGGCCGGGGGCCAACGTCCTGACTTTC
13	TRBV9	.	TRBJ1-5	.	CASSVAYNQPQHF	TGTGCCAGCAGCGTAGCCTACAATCAGCCCCAGCATTTT
14	TRBV5-4	.	TRBJ2-2	.	CASSLVENTGELFF	TGTGCCAGCAGCTTGGTGGAGAACACCGGGGAGCTGTTTTTT
18	TRBV5-1	.	TRBJ2-5	.	CASSLGGQTIMYQETQYF	TGCGCCAGCAGCTTGGGGGGACAAACAATTATGTACCAAGAGACCCAGTACTTC
15	TRBV10-3	.	TRBJ2-3	.	CAISQLGVGTDTQYF	TGTGCCATCAGCCAACTAGGCGTGGGCACAGATACGCAGTATTTT
13	TRBV27	TRBD2	TRBJ2-3	once	CASSARGADTQYF	TGTGCCAGCAGTGCCCGGGGGGCAGATACGCAGTATTTT
14	TRBV2	.	TRBJ1-3	.	CASGGISSGNTIYF	TGTGCCAGCGGTGGAATTTCCTCTGGAAACACCATATATTTT
12	TRBV11-2	TRBD2	TRBJ2-3	.	CASSLGGGGQYF	TGTGCCAGCAGCTTAGGCGGGGGAGGGCAGTATTTT
12	TRBV5-1	.	TRBJ1-1	.	CASSFGGTEAFF	TGCGCCAGCAGCTTCGGGGGAACTGAAGCTTTCTTT
15	TRBV29-1	.	TRBJ1-2	.	CSVAGTATINYGYTF	TGCAGCGTCGCCGGGACGGCCACAATTAACTATGGCTACACCTTC
14	TRBV3-1/TRBV3-2	.	TRBJ1-2	few	CASSPGGSRYGYTF	TGTGCCAGCAGCCCGGGCGGATCTCGCTATGGCTACACCTTC
16	TRBV4-3	.	TRBJ2-6	.	CASSQDVGRGANVLTF	TGCGCCAGCAGCCAAGATGTGGGACGTGGGGCCAACGTCCTGACTTTC
14	TRBV5-1	TRBD1	TRBJ1-4	.	CASSLGQGGEKLFF	TGCGCCAGCAGCTTAGGACAGGGAGGGGAAAAACTGTTTTTT
12	TRBV7-9	.	TRBJ2-1	.	CASRYYDNEQFF	TGTGCCAGCCGATATTACGACAATGAGCAGTTCTTC
14	TRBV15	TRBD1	TRBJ2-1	few	CATQRDRGYNEQFF	TGTGCCACGCAGCGGGACAGGGGCTACAATGAGCAGTTCTTC
14	TRBV2	TRBD1	TRBJ1-5	.	CASLRQGGNQPQHF	TGTGCCAGCCTAAGACAGGGCGGCAATCAGCCCCAGCATTTT
17	TRBV5-4	TRBD2	TRBJ2-3	few	CASSSGLAGASTDTQYF	TGTGCCAGCAGCTCCGGACTAGCGGGGGCCAGCACAGATACGCAGTATTTT
14	TRBV7-2	.	TRBJ1-2	.	CASSGGGGLRGYTF	TGTGCCAGCAGCGGAGGGGGGGGCCTGCGTGGCTACACCTTC
13	TRBV5-1	TRBD1	TRBJ1-1	.	CASSTTGGTEAFF	TGCGCCAGCAGCACGACAGGGGGAACTGAAGCTTTCTTT
14	TRBV5-1	TRBD2	TRBJ2-7	.	CASSSSGGEYEQYF	TGCGCCAGCAGCTCTAGCGGGGGGGAGTACGAGCAGTACTTC
14	TRBV6-1	.	TRBJ2-7	.	CASSEAGEGDEQYF	TGTGCCAGCAGTGAGGCAGGGGAAGGAGACGAGCAGTACTTC
13	TRBV7-2	.	TRBJ1-6	.	CASSLQGSSPLHF	TGTGCCAGCAGCTTACAGGGGAGTTCACCCCTCCACTTT
15	TRBV5-4	.	TRBJ2-7	.	CASSLKKGWGRWQYF	TGTGCCAGCAGCCTAAAAAAGGGCTGGGGGCGGTGGCAGTACTTC
13	TRBV7-6	.	TRBJ1-1	.	CASSALHSSEAFF	TGTGCCAGCAGCGCCCTACATAGCTCTGAAGCTTTCTTT
14	TRBV30	.	TRBJ1-3	.	CAWGLNLSGNTIYF	TGTGCCTGGGGATTGAACCTTTCTGGAAACACCATATATTTT
14	TRBV11-2	TRBD1	TRBJ1-6	.	CASSLAGGASPLHF	TGTGCCAGCAGCTTAGCAGGGGGCGCTTCACCCCTCCACTTT
15	TRBV7-2	.	TRBJ1-1	.	CASIQARGQWTEAFF	TGTGCCTCAATTCAAGCCCGGGGGCAATGGACTGAAGCTTTCTTT
10	TRBV28	TRBD1	TRBJ1-1	.	CASRDREAFF	TGTGCCAGCAGGGACAGGGAGGCTTTCTTT
14	TRBV5-6	.	TRBJ1-2	.	CASSPGGSNYGYTF	TGTGCCAGCAGCCCTGGGGGGTCCAACTATGGCTACACCTTC
15	TRBV19	.	TRBJ2-3	.	CASTPGGSSTDTQYF	TGTGCCAGTACCCCTGGAGGGTCTAGCACAGATACGCAGTATTTT
13	TRBV3-1/TRBV3-2	.	TRBJ1-4	once	CASSPSGARKLFF	TGTGCCAGCAGCCCCTCGGGGGCTCGAAAACTGTTTTTT
14	TRBV1	.	TRBJ1-2	.	CTSSQAGGSYGYTF	TGCACCAGCAGCCAAGCAGGGGGCTCCTATGGCTACACCTTC
13	TRBV3-1/TRBV3-2	.	TRBJ1-1	.	CASSSWTVNLAFF	TGTGCCAGCAGCAGCTGGACGGTGAATCTAGCTTTCTTT
14	TRBV10-1	.	TRBJ2-3	.	CASSESLITDTQYF	TGCGCCAGCAGTGAGTCCCTTATCACAGATACGCAGTATTTT
16	TRBV4-3	TRBD1	TRBJ2-7	once	CASSQSRDRYSYEQYF	TGCGCCAGCAGCCAATCCCGGGACAGGTACTCCTACGAGCAGTACTTC
15	TRBV7-8	.	TRBJ1-6	.	CASSLVGQANSPLHF	TGTGCCAGCAGCTTAGTGGGTCAGGCAAATTCACCCCTCCACTTT
14	TRBV5-6	.	TRBJ1-6	.	CASARRAHNSPLHF	TGTGCCAGCGCCCGGCGGGCACATAATTCACCCCTCCACTTT
13	TRBV11-2	.	TRBJ1-1	.	CASSITGYTEAFF	TGTGCCAGCAGCATCACAGGGTACACTGAAGCTTTCTTT
13	TRBV19	.	TRBJ1-1	few	CASRRQANTEAFF	TGTGCCAGCCGGCGACAGGCTAACACTGAAGCTTTCTTT